This T cell receptor beta chain was documented in a study of follicular helper T cells after annual influenza vaccination. Overall study context: For some subjects, blood spans the 2013-2014, 2014-2015 and 2015-2016 annual vaccinations.

V lost 2 bases and J lost 0; bases outside the gene matches: 11. Germline CDR1 reads KGHSH; CDR2 reads LQKENI. The CDR3 covers 19 residues. Noted time point: 2014-2015 season, pre-vaccination. Excluded were substance abuse, HIV/AIDS, active cancer, immunomodulatory drugs and active illness. Some clones are missing from TCRdb's copy, which holds only in-frame ones; the method was immunoSEQ multiplex PCR. Of 10,000 to 15,000 clones listed, roughly three quarters are singletons. This receptor was obtained from an adult who received the influenza vaccine. V and J are TRBV18 and TRBJ2-7; 12 bases fit TRBD2. Material: CXCR5- memory CD4+ T cells sorted from blood, obtained on the day of influenza vaccination. The CDR3 bases are TGTGCCAGCTCACCAACCGGGACTAGCGGGTCCTTGAGCTCCTACGAGCAGTACTTC. It codes for CASSPTGTSGSLSSYEQYF.